Described below is a single T cell receptor beta chain sequence and its context. The record originates from a study of T cell responses to AZD1222 COVID-19 vaccine. At the level of the study: Both about-4-week and about-12-week second-dose recipients were combined.

The ends lost 1 base at V and 8 bases at J; junction bases unmatched: 2. The CDR3 extends over 14 amino acids. Germline V gene sequence: CDR1 LGHNA, CDR2 YSLEER. Here immunoSEQ multiplex PCR was the method, and the copy in TCRdb shows in-frame clones only, minus some. The sample consists of around 120,000 clones, 92% of them appearing once. Material: peripheral blood, obtained on day 0 of AZD1222 vaccination. This receptor was identified in an adult in good health. V usage is TRBV4-3 and J usage is TRBJ1-4, with 9 bases matching TRBD1. The DNA for the CDR3 is TGCGCCAGCAGCCAAGGGACAGGGGACGAAAAACTGTTTTTT. Its protein product is CASSQGTGDEKLFF.